One and the same sample provided the 28 T cell receptor beta chains below, sequenced in a study of T cell responses to AZD1222 COVID-19 vaccine. Using immunoSEQ multiplex PCR, the repertoire was profiled, and TCRdb retains in-frame clones only, with some absent. Altogether 140,000 or so clones are present, about 88% being singletons, with the ten largest covering over 3.5%. Specimen: peripheral blood, collected on day 0 of AZD1222 vaccination. These TCRs come from an adult in good health.

The rearrangement uses TRBV5-5 and TRBJ1-2, with TRBD1 as a possible D gene (5 bases). V lost 3 bases, J lost 3 bases, and 21 bases lay in between. CDR3 size: 17 residues. Looked up from germline, CDR1 is SGHKS and CDR2 is YYEKEE (reference sequence). The CDR3 is CASSSPLGTAIHYGYTF. The CDR3 DNA reads TGTGCCAGCAGCTCGCCATTAGGGACCGCGATACACTATGGCTACACCTTC. Drawing the rest from reference TRBV5-5 and TRBJ1-2, the complete variable domain is DAGVTQSPTHLIKTRGQQVTLRCSPISGHKSVSWYQQVLGQGPQFIFQYYEKEERGRGNFPDRFSARQFPNYSSELNVNALLLGDSALYLCASSSPLGTAIHYGYTFGSGTRLTVV.

This chain links TRBV28 with TRBJ1-1; D is unclear. Germline V gives CDR1 MDHEN, CDR2 SYDVKM. Trimming removed 5 bases at V and 3 bases at J, with 16 bases between. CDR3 length: 15 residues. Written as DNA, the CDR3 is TGTGCCAGCAGTACCCATTCTGGTGCGGACACTGAAGCTTTCTTT. Translated, it gives CASSTHSGADTEAFF.

This clone was seen only a few times. The chain employs TRBV10-1 and TRBJ2-7, with 8 bases lining up with TRBD1. The CDR3 length is 13 residues. CDR1 is WNHNN and CDR2 is SYGVQD in the germline V gene (reference sequence). Trimming cost V 5 bases and J 3 bases; bases outside gene matches: 3. CDR3 region: CASSRDRLYEQYF. The CDR3 DNA sequence: TGCGCCAGCAGTAGGGACAGGCTCTACGAGCAGTACTTC.

The rearrangement joins TRBV9 to TRBJ2-3; the D is unclear. Trimming removed 2 bases from V and 4 bases from J, with 14 bases in between. The CDR3 length is 15 residues. The germline V gene has CDR1 SGDLS and CDR2 YYNGEE. Here the CDR3 DNA reads TGTGCCAGCAGCGTCAGTTCCCTAGGTGCAGATACGCAGTATTTT. Protein product: CASSVSSLGADTQYF.

The chain combines TRBV3-1 (or the pseudogene TRBV3-2) with TRBJ1-2, with D perhaps matching TRBD1 (5 bases). The CDR3 runs 15 residues. CDR1 and CDR2 from the germline V gene are LGHDT and YNNKEL (reference sequence). V was clipped by 6 bases and J by 5 bases, with 19 bases between them. The DNA for the CDR3 is TGTGCCAGCAGTCTTAAGGGGTCGACGGGGTATGGCTACACCTTC. Protein sequence: CASSLKGSTGYGYTF.

J is TRBJ1-2 and V is TRBV19; 9 bases agree with TRBD1. The CDR3 totals 14 residues. The germline gives CDR1 LNHDA, CDR2 SQIVND (reference sequence). V shed 6 bases and J 6 bases; nucleotides not matched to a gene: 8. The CDR3 region has the DNA TGTGCCAGTAGGAAAACAGGGGGCCGGAATGGCTACACCTTC. Residues: CASRKTGGRNGYTF.

This clone was picked up a small number of times. V is TRBV15 and J is TRBJ1-4; tentatively, D is TRBD1 (6 bases). The CDR3 is made up of 17 amino acids. Looked up from germline, CDR1 is LNHNV and CDR2 is YYDKDF (reference sequence). Trimming took off 0 bases at V and 0 bases at J, with 11 bases between the two ends. The CDR3 sequence: CATSRDQGSATNEKLFF. CDR3 sequence (DNA): TGTGCCACCAGCAGAGATCAGGGGTCGGCAACTAATGAAAAACTGTTTTTT.

The CDR3 region is CASSEGAKGGNTIYF. Here the CDR3 DNA reads TGTGCCAGCAGTGAAGGGGCCAAGGGTGGAAACACCATATATTTT. This rearrangement joins TRBV6-1 to TRBJ1-3; no clear D gene. V lost 1 base, J lost 3 bases, and 10 bases lay in between. This CDR3 has 15 amino acids. In germline, CDR1 is MNHNS, CDR2 SASEGT.

This clone has only one observation. The rearrangement uses TRBV27 and TRBJ1-2, with 7 bases lining up with TRBD1. With V trimmed by 0 bases and J by 8 bases, 6 bases remained unmatched. This CDR3 comprises 14 residues. Germline assignment: CDR1 MNHEY and CDR2 SMNVEV (reference sequence). The DNA of the CDR3 is TGTGCCAGCAGTTTATCGGGGGGGACAGCCGGCTACACCTTC. This codes for CASSLSGGTAGYTF.

This clone was counted a few times. The chain couples TRBV7-9 to TRBJ2-3, with TRBD2 matching 10 bases. There are 15 residues in the CDR3. J gave up 1 base and V 7 bases, and 5 bases lay outside the gene matches. Per germline, CDR1 SEHNR and CDR2 FQNEAQ (reference sequence). CDR3 loop: CASTRGLAGTDTQYF. In DNA, the CDR3 is TGTGCCAGCACCAGAGGACTAGCGGGCACAGATACGCAGTATTTT. Filled out from reference TRBV7-9 and TRBJ2-3, the complete variable domain reads DTGVSQNPRHKITKRGQNVTFRCDPISEHNRLYWYRQTLGQGPEFLTYFQNEAQLEKSRLLSDRFSAERPKGSFSTLEIQRTEQGDSAMYLCASTRGLAGTDTQYFGPGTRLTVL.

The chain combines TRBV19 with TRBJ1-5; possibly TRBD1 for D (5 bases). The CDR3 length is 15 residues. The V end was cut by 0 bases, the J end by 6 bases, with 12 bases between. Germline V gene lookup returns CDR1 LNHDA and CDR2 SQIVND (reference sequence). CDR3 DNA: TGTGCCAGTAGTATAGATAAAAAAGGGGCTCAGCCCCAGCATTTT. It codes for CASSIDKKGAQPQHF.

The V gene is TRBV7-3, the J gene TRBJ2-5, with 11 nucleotides matching TRBD2. This CDR3 has 16 amino acids. V gave up 5 bases and J gave up 1 base; unmatched junction bases: 6. CDR1 SGHTA and CDR2 FQGTGA come from the germline V gene. The CDR3 DNA follows: TGTGCCAGCAGCCCCAGACTAGCGGGGCCCCAAGAGACCCAGTACTTC. Amino acids: CASSPRLAGPQETQYF.

The genes are TRBV6-5 and TRBJ1-5; D unclear. CDR3 length: 13 residues. V was shortened by 4 bases and J by 6 bases, with 10 bases between the two germline ends. Germline assignment: CDR1 MNHEY and CDR2 SVGAGI. The CDR3 sequence: CASSSGFGQPQHF. DNA of the CDR3: TGTGCCAGCAGTTCTGGGTTTGGTCAGCCCCAGCATTTT.

The chain recombines TRBV10-3 with TRBJ1-4, with 9 bases lining up with TRBD1. Trimming removed 2 bases from V and 5 bases from J; junction bases left unmatched: 0. Germline lookup yields CDR1 ENHRY and CDR2 SYGVKD. CDR3 length: 14 amino acids. The CDR3: CAISEGTGNEKLFF. CDR3 sequence (DNA): TGTGCCATCAGTGAGGGGACAGGGAATGAAAAACTGTTTTTT.

The chain uses TRBV19 and TRBJ1-4; a weak D match, TRBD1 (5 bases). CDR1 LNHDA and CDR2 SQIVND come from the germline V gene (reference sequence). The CDR3 sequence is 15 residues long. V dropped 3 bases and J dropped 8 bases, with 16 bases sitting between them. CDR3 residues: CASSIGRGWTEKLFF. CDR3 DNA sequence: TGTGCCAGTAGTATTGGGCGGGGGTGGACGGAAAAACTGTTTTTT.

The chain uses TRBV6-1 and TRBJ2-3, with TRBD2 identical over 8 bases. V was clipped by 3 bases and J by 0 bases; unmatched bases: 2. The CDR3 is 15 amino acids. Germline CDR1 and CDR2: MNHNS and SASEGT. The CDR3 DNA reads as TGTGCCAGCAGTGATATAGCGGGAAGCACAGATACGCAGTATTTT. Residues: CASSDIAGSTDTQYF.

V gene TRBV5-1 combines with J gene TRBJ1-6, with a possible D match to TRBD1 (5 bases). Per germline, CDR1 SGHRS and CDR2 YFSETQ. V gave up 0 bases and J gave up 10 bases, with 14 bases separating them. The CDR3 is 15 amino acids. The CDR3 bases are TGCGCCAGCAGCTTGGGAGGGGAAGTGCGATCACCCCTCCACTTT. Its translation: CASSLGGEVRSPLHF.

This chain connects TRBV11-2 to TRBJ1-2; unclear D gene. V lost 1 base and J 2 bases, leaving 2 bases between the germline ends. CDR1 and CDR2 (germline): SGHAT, FQNNGV. This CDR3 comprises 12 residues. The CDR3 bases are TGTGCCAGCAGCTTAGGGAACTATGGCTACACCTTC. It yields the protein CASSLGNYGYTF.

The CDR3 spells CASSGRTSGSSYEQYF. The CDR3 DNA sequence: TGTGCCAGCAGCGGGAGGACTAGCGGTAGCTCCTACGAGCAGTACTTC. The chain recombines TRBV7-2 with TRBJ2-7, with 10 positions matching TRBD2. This CDR3 spans 16 amino acids. Germline V gene lookup returns CDR1 SGHTA and CDR2 FQGNSA. The trim removed 5 bases at V and 0 bases at J, leaving 7 bases unmatched.

The rearrangement uses TRBV11-2 and TRBJ2-3, with 7 bases lining up with TRBD2. From germline, CDR1 is SGHAT and CDR2 FQNNGV. The CDR3 has 15 amino acids. Losses at the gene ends were 3 bases for V and 1 base for J; bases not matched to a gene: 4. For the CDR3, the DNA is TGTGCCAGCAGCTTCGCGGCGGGGGGCACAGATACGCAGTATTTT. Residues: CASSFAAGGTDTQYF.

The V call is TRBV11-2, the J call TRBJ2-2, with 13 positions matching TRBD2. The CDR3 contains 16 residues. V lost 7 bases to trimming and J lost 2 bases; unmatched junction nucleotides: 4. Per germline, CDR1 SGHAT and CDR2 FQNNGV. CDR3 loop: CASTWTSGSNTGELFF. The CDR3 bases are TGTGCCAGCACCTGGACTAGCGGGAGTAACACCGGGGAGCTGTTTTTT.

This clone has more than one count but fewer than ten. The chain couples TRBV11-3 to TRBJ2-1; D is perhaps TRBD2 (6 bases). This CDR3 contains 15 residues. The ends were cut back, 2 bases at V and 7 bases at J, with 15 bases in the middle. The germline V gene has CDR1 SGHNT and CDR2 YENEEA. The CDR3 DNA is TGTGCCAGCAGCTTACGGGGTAGCGGAGGAAATGAGCAGTTCTTC. This encodes CASSLRGSGGNEQFF.

This clone was seen a single time. V gene TRBV28 combines with J gene TRBJ1-2; no firm D call. The CDR3 loop spans 14 amino acids. Per germline, CDR1 MDHEN and CDR2 SYDVKM. Trimming pared 10 bases from V and 7 bases from J, leaving 22 bases between. CDR3 protein: CATRMMGRYSGYTF. DNA for the CDR3: TGTGCCACCCGGATGATGGGGAGATACAGTGGCTACACCTTC.

The chain uses TRBV4-1 and TRBJ1-6, with D unresolved. The CDR3 is made up of 13 amino acids. V shed 3 bases and J shed 14 bases, with 14 bases lying between them. The germline CDR1 and CDR2 sequences are MGHRA and YSYEKL. CDR3 residues: CASSQVLYGALHF. CDR3 bases: TGCGCCAGCAGCCAGGTTCTTTATGGAGCCCTCCACTTT.

The chain combines TRBV19 with TRBJ2-7; a weak D match, TRBD2 (5 bases). CDR1 and CDR2 (germline): LNHDA, SQIVND (reference sequence). Trimming removed 4 bases from V and 1 base from J, with 8 bases in between. CDR3 length: 13 residues. Written as DNA, the CDR3 is TGTGCCAGTAGTAATCCGGGATCCTACGAGCAGTACTTC. The encoded protein is CASSNPGSYEQYF.

This rearrangement joins TRBV29-1 to TRBJ2-3; TRBD2 matches at 10 bases. J lost 11 bases, V lost 2 bases, and 7 bases had no gene match. The germline gives CDR1 SQVTM, CDR2 ANQGSEA. The CDR3 has 13 amino acids. This CDR3 reads CSVELAGVGRQYF. As DNA, the CDR3 is TGCAGCGTTGAACTAGCGGGGGTCGGGAGGCAGTATTTT.

V usage is TRBV19 and J usage is TRBJ1-6; weak D call: TRBD1 (6 bases). The CDR3 has 13 amino acids. The V gene lost 6 bases and the J gene lost 14 bases, with 17 bases spanning the gap. Per the germline V gene, CDR1 is LNHDA and CDR2 is SQIVND (reference sequence). The CDR3 sequence: CASRTGLTSTLHF. CDR3 DNA sequence: TGTGCCAGTAGGACAGGATTGACCTCTACCCTCCACTTT.

Worth noting for this clone: One end of the junction does not line up with germline, which may come from a read error. The rearrangement links TRBV7-7 to TRBJ2-1; the match to TRBD2 covers 7 bases. CDR3 size: 16 residues. CDR1 and CDR2 (germline): SSHAT, FNYEAQ (reference sequence). CDR3 amino acids: CASSPQRTSAYNEQFF. CDR3 bases: TGTGCTAGCAGCCCTCAAAGGACTAGTGCCTACAATGAGCAGTTCTTC.